These 32 T cell receptor beta chains originate from one sample sequenced in a study of cytomegalovirus exposure and HLA in healthy donors. Sequencing was performed with immunoSEQ multiplex PCR; in TCRdb, only in-frame clones are kept and a portion is missing. Of some 140,000 clones listed, 80% to 90% were seen once; the top ten hold approximately 20%. Source material: PBMCs. These receptors were collected from a young man in good health and CMV-seropositive.

V usage is TRBV27 and J usage is TRBJ2-3, with a weak D call TRBD1 (5 bases). CDR1 and CDR2 from the germline V gene are MNHEY and SMNVEV (reference sequence). Trimming pared 5 bases from V and 5 bases from J, leaving 14 bases between. This CDR3 has 14 residues. The CDR3 DNA follows: TGTGCCAGCAGTCTAAGGGGTTACCAAGATACGCAGTATTTT. Protein product: CASSLRGYQDTQYF.

For the CDR3, the DNA is TGTGCCAGCAGCCCGAGCCTAGCGGGGTTGGGGGAGACCCAGTACTTC. It codes for CASSPSLAGLGETQYF. The chain couples TRBV5-4 to TRBJ2-5, with 9 bases fitting TRBD2. CDR1 is SGHNT and CDR2 is YYREEE in the germline V gene (reference sequence). The CDR3 is 16 residues long. The V gene end was trimmed by 4 bases and the J gene end by 5 bases; junction bases not matched to a gene: 12.

This chain joins TRBV14 and TRBJ2-7; D uncertain. The CDR3 sequence is 14 residues long. Germline assignment: CDR1 SGHDN and CDR2 FVKESK. V dropped 4 bases and J dropped 2 bases, with 12 bases sitting between them. CDR3 region: CASSLEWRTYEQYF. The CDR3 DNA follows: TGTGCCAGCAGCCTGGAATGGAGAACCTACGAGCAGTACTTC.

V is TRBV7-9 and J is TRBJ2-5; 7 nucleotides align to TRBD2. The germline V gene encodes CDR1 SEHNR and CDR2 FQNEAQ (reference sequence). V dropped 1 base and J dropped 2; count of bases not matched to a gene: 4. The CDR3 has 15 residues. The CDR3 protein is CASSLGIGGQETQYF. The CDR3 nucleotides read TGTGCCAGCAGCTTAGGAATCGGGGGGCAAGAGACCCAGTACTTC.

V and J are TRBV7-2 and TRBJ1-2; maybe TRBD1 (5 bases). CDR3 length: 13 residues. The germline V gene encodes CDR1 SGHTA and CDR2 FQGNSA. Trimming pared 2 bases from V and 7 bases from J, leaving 11 bases between. The CDR3 region is CASSLLIQGGYTF. The CDR3 bases are TGTGCCAGCAGCTTATTAATCCAGGGTGGCTACACCTTC.

This sequence joins TRBV2 and TRBJ2-3, with TRBD2 matching 11 bases. After removal of 3 bases from V and 2 bases from J, the junction contained 16 bases not matched to a gene. From germline, CDR1 is SNHLY and CDR2 FYNNEI. There are 20 residues in the CDR3. CDR3 in amino acids: CASSEAGVGTSGTPTDTQYF. The CDR3 coding sequence is TGTGCCAGCAGTGAGGCGGGAGTCGGGACTAGCGGTACCCCCACAGATACGCAGTATTTT.

About this clone itself: The sample has other DNA sequences that encode this CDR3 too. The chain joins TRBV18 to TRBJ1-1; TRBD1 matches at 11 bases. This CDR3 has 15 residues. Germline loops: CDR1 KGHSH, CDR2 LQKENI. J was trimmed by 2 bases and V by 3 bases; bases with no gene match: 2. The CDR3 DNA follows: TGTGCCAGCTCACCTAGGACAGGGGGCAACACTGAAGCTTTCTTT. This gives the protein CASSPRTGGNTEAFF.

V usage is TRBV9 and J usage is TRBJ2-3, with a weak D call TRBD2 (5 bases). V was pared by 0 bases and J by 4 bases, with 9 bases between. This CDR3 is 14 amino acids long. The germline V gene encodes CDR1 SGDLS and CDR2 YYNGEE. The CDR3 spells CASSVANSADTQYF. The CDR3 DNA sequence: TGTGCCAGCAGCGTAGCAAATAGCGCAGATACGCAGTATTTT. Full variable domain (rest looked up from reference TRBV9 and TRBJ2-3): DSGVTQTPKHLITATGQRVTLRCSPRSGDLSVYWYQQSLDQGLQFLIQYYNGEERAKGNILERFSAQQFPDLHSELNLSSLELGDSALYFCASSVANSADTQYFGPGTRLTVL.

V gene TRBV10-3 combines with J gene TRBJ1-1, with 8 bases fitting TRBD1. Germline V gene lookup returns CDR1 ENHRY and CDR2 SYGVKD. The trim removed 0 bases at V and 5 bases at J, leaving 5 bases unmatched. The CDR3 extends over 15 amino acids. DNA for the CDR3: TGTGCCATCAGTGAGTCGGGGCAGGGGGCAACTGAAGCTTTCTTT. Its translation is CAISESGQGATEAFF.

This chain links TRBV28 with TRBJ1-5, with no clear D. V gave up 3 bases and J gave up 2 bases, with 8 bases separating them. The CDR3 runs to 14 residues. Per germline, CDR1 MDHEN and CDR2 SYDVKM. CDR3 region: CASSLGQGNQPQHF. In DNA, the CDR3 is TGTGCCAGCAGTTTGGGTCAGGGCAATCAGCCCCAGCATTTT.

This chain joins TRBV25-1 and TRBJ1-1; the D gene is possibly TRBD1 (5 bases). Germline CDR1 is MGHDK and CDR2 is SYGVNS. The CDR3 runs to 14 residues. V was pared by 5 bases and J by 4 bases, with 14 bases between. In DNA, the CDR3 is TGTGCCAGCAGTAATGAGGGGAGGTCCACTGAAGCTTTCTTT. It specifies CASSNEGRSTEAFF.

This clone was detected only a few times. This chain joins TRBV7-9 and TRBJ1-2; D gene uncertain. This CDR3 has 12 amino acids. Trimming took 4 bases from V and 7 from J, leaving 10 bases between them. In germline, CDR1 is SEHNR, CDR2 FQNEAQ (reference sequence). The CDR3 DNA reads TGTGCCAGCAGCTGGCCATCGGGTGGCTACACCTTC. Translating gives CASSWPSGGYTF.

This sequence joins TRBV6-5 and TRBJ2-4, with a weak D call TRBD2 (5 bases). The length of the CDR3 is 12 residues. Looked up from germline, CDR1 is MNHEY and CDR2 is SVGAGI. V was trimmed by 7 bases and J by 9 bases, leaving 13 bases between them. The CDR3: CASMVEVAIQYF. The CDR3 DNA reads TGTGCCAGCATGGTGGAGGTGGCCATTCAGTACTTC.

The V gene is TRBV30, the J gene TRBJ2-7; D is perhaps TRBD1 (6 bases). Trimming pared 2 bases from V and 0 bases from J, leaving 14 bases between. This CDR3 is built from 15 residues. CDR1 and CDR2 from the germline V gene are GTSNPN and SVGIG (reference sequence). The CDR3 reads CAWSLGGFPSYEQYF. The CDR3 DNA follows: TGTGCCTGGAGTTTAGGGGGTTTCCCCTCCTACGAGCAGTACTTC.

The genes are TRBV28 and TRBJ2-1; TRBD2 matches at 16 bases. The V segment lost 5 bases and the J segment 7 bases; nucleotides outside the gene matches: 8. The CDR3 is made up of 17 amino acids. From germline, CDR1 is MDHEN and CDR2 SYDVKM. The CDR3: CASSPPGLAGGLNEQFF. The CDR3 nucleotides are TGTGCCAGCAGTCCCCCGGGACTAGCGGGAGGGCTGAATGAGCAGTTCTTC.

The V call is TRBV5-1, the J call TRBJ2-1, with 9 positions matching TRBD2. V was pared by 0 bases and J by 8 bases, with 6 bases of the junction left unmatched. The CDR3 totals 15 residues. Germline loops: CDR1 SGHRS, CDR2 YFSETQ. CDR3 nucleotide sequence: TGCGCCAGCAGCTTGGTTCTAGCGGGAAGGGATGAGCAGTTCTTC. It codes for CASSLVLAGRDEQFF.

Here the CDR3 reads CAFLGAQNTGELFF. CDR3 DNA: TGTGCCTTTCTGGGGGCTCAGAACACCGGGGAGCTGTTTTTT. This chain uses TRBV2 with TRBJ2-2; a weak D match, TRBD1 (6 bases). Trimming stripped 11 bases from V and 1 base from J, with 14 bases between. From germline, CDR1 is SNHLY and CDR2 FYNNEI. The CDR3 contains 14 residues.

The chain is built from TRBV18 and TRBJ1-3; D perhaps matches TRBD1 (6 bases). V dropped 0 bases and J dropped 3 bases, with 12 bases sitting between them. This CDR3 is built from 16 residues. Looked up from germline, CDR1 is KGHSH and CDR2 is LQKENI. CDR3 residues: CASSPPRAGDGNTIYF. DNA of the CDR3: TGTGCCAGCTCACCACCTAGGGCAGGGGATGGAAACACCATATATTTT.

This clone was seen more than once but under ten times. The V call is TRBV19, the J call TRBJ1-1; the match to TRBD1 covers 8 bases. Germline V CDR1 and CDR2: LNHDA, SQIVND (reference sequence). The CDR3 has 14 residues. Germline trimming cut 3 bases from V and 6 bases from J; bases unmatched to any gene: 6. The CDR3 region is CASSINLQGAEAFF. CDR3 bases: TGTGCCAGTAGTATCAACTTACAGGGGGCTGAAGCTTTCTTT.

This clone was seen once. The V call is TRBV6-4, the J call TRBJ1-1; 9 bases are a match to TRBD1. V was pared by 6 bases and J by 1 base, with 12 bases of the junction left unmatched. The CDR3 runs to 17 residues. From germline, CDR1 is MRHNA and CDR2 SNTAGT. The CDR3 spells CASRRTGELIGNTEAFF. In DNA, the CDR3 is TGTGCCAGCAGACGGACAGGGGAATTAATAGGGAACACTGAAGCTTTCTTT.

The chain has TRBV9 and TRBJ2-5; the match to TRBD2 covers 10 bases. Trimming at V came to 0 bases and at J to 5 bases, leaving 4 bases not matched to a gene. Germline lookup yields CDR1 SGDLS and CDR2 YYNGEE. CDR3 length: 15 residues. CDR3 amino acids: CASSVEGLATETQYF. The DNA for the CDR3 is TGTGCCAGCAGCGTAGAGGGACTAGCGACCGAGACCCAGTACTTC.

The J gene is TRBJ2-2, the V gene TRBV27; 9 bases map to TRBD1. CDR1 MNHEY and CDR2 SMNVEV come from the germline V gene (reference sequence). The CDR3 runs to 16 residues. V gave up 3 bases and J gave up 5 bases; unmatched junction bases: 7. This chain's CDR3 is CASSFGTGSGTGELFF. CDR3 sequence (DNA): TGTGCCAGCAGTTTCGGGACAGGGTCCGGAACCGGGGAGCTGTTTTTT.

The table lists this clone with a few counts. The chain is built from TRBV5-1 and TRBJ1-5, with D possibly being TRBD1 (6 bases). The germline V gene has CDR1 SGHRS and CDR2 YFSETQ. The V end lost 7 bases, the J end lost 6 bases, and 26 bases lay between the germline ends. The CDR3 extends over 17 amino acids. CDR3 bases: TGCGCCAGCGGGGGCCCCATCCACAGGGTAACGAGTCAGCCCCAGCATTTT. It yields the protein CASGGPIHRVTSQPQHF.

The rearrangement links TRBV6-1 to TRBJ1-2; 8 positions match TRBD1. J lost 4 bases, V lost 0 bases, and 13 bases had no gene match. Germline CDR1 and CDR2: MNHNS and SASEGT. This CDR3 has 18 amino acids. In DNA, the CDR3 is TGTGCCAGCAGTGAAGCCCATTCTCGGACAGGGTCTGGCTATGGCTACACCTTC. It encodes CASSEAHSRTGSGYGYTF.

The chain carries TRBV27 and TRBJ1-5; TRBD1 matches 7 bases. V lost 5 bases to trimming and J lost 4 bases; unmatched junction nucleotides: 2. The CDR3 runs 13 residues. CDR1 and CDR2 (germline): MNHEY, SMNVEV (reference sequence). In DNA, the CDR3 is TGTGCCAGCAGTGTGACAGGGAATCAGCCCCAGCATTTT. It encodes CASSVTGNQPQHF.

The chain carries TRBV29-1 and TRBJ1-2; TRBD1 matches at 7 bases. The trim removed 3 bases at V and 4 bases at J, leaving 14 bases unmatched. The CDR3 is 16 residues long. Per germline, CDR1 SQVTM and CDR2 ANQGSEA. The CDR3 sequence is CSVDSGTADSSYGYTF. In DNA, the CDR3 is TGCAGCGTTGACTCCGGGACAGCAGATTCCTCCTATGGCTACACCTTC.

V gene TRBV19 combines with J gene TRBJ2-3, with 7 bases identical to TRBD1. Losses at the gene ends were 8 bases for V and 11 bases for J; bases not matched to a gene: 13. The germline V gene encodes CDR1 LNHDA and CDR2 SQIVND (reference sequence). The CDR3 contains 13 residues. CDR3 nucleotide sequence: TGTGCCAGTGGGATGACAGGGTTGGGGGTGCAGTATTTT. It translates to CASGMTGLGVQYF.

The CDR3 sequence: CASSEFRGVQETQYF. In DNA, the CDR3 is TGTGCCAGCAGTGAATTTAGGGGTGTCCAAGAGACCCAGTACTTC. The chain combines TRBV25-1 with TRBJ2-5; D possibly corresponds to TRBD1 (5 bases). Germline lookup yields CDR1 MGHDK and CDR2 SYGVNS. The CDR3 runs to 15 residues. Trimming pared 1 base from V and 1 base from J, leaving 10 bases between.

The V call is TRBV27, the J call TRBJ2-7; D uncertain. V was pared by 5 bases and J by 5 bases, with 7 bases between. Germline CDR1 MNHEY, CDR2 SMNVEV (reference sequence). The CDR3 covers 11 residues. The CDR3 DNA reads TGTGCCAGCAGTGACTTGGACGAGCAGTACTTC. Translated: CASSDLDEQYF.

The chain combines TRBV5-6 with TRBJ2-5, with D perhaps TRBD2 (6 bases). The CDR3 sequence is 15 residues long. Germline CDR1 SGHDT, CDR2 YYEEEE. Between the trimmed V and J ends, which lost 0 bases and 1 base, there was a span of 10 bases. DNA of the CDR3: TGTGCCAGCAGCTTGGTATGGGGACTCCAAGAGACCCAGTACTTC. Protein: CASSLVWGLQETQYF.

This chain links TRBV10-3 with TRBJ1-4; D remains unclear. The CDR3 spans 16 residues. Germline CDR1 ENHRY, CDR2 SYGVKD. V was cut by 10 bases and J by 0 bases, with 18 bases left in between. CDR3 bases: TGTGCCACTGCACTCGGTGCCCATGCAACTAATGAAAAACTGTTTTTT. As protein: CATALGAHATNEKLFF.

The chain is built from TRBV18 and TRBJ2-7, with 7 bases lining up with TRBD2. Trimming cost V 3 bases and J 3 bases; bases outside gene matches: 5. In germline, CDR1 is KGHSH, CDR2 LQKENI. This CDR3 is built from 14 residues. CDR3 loop: CASSPREADYEQYF. For the CDR3, the DNA is TGTGCCAGCTCACCCCGGGAGGCGGACTACGAGCAGTACTTC. Full variable domain (missing parts from reference TRBV18 and TRBJ2-7): NAGVMQNPRHLVRRRGQEARLRCSPMKGHSHVYWYRQLPEEGLKFMVYLQKENIIDESGMPKERFSAEFPKEGPSILRIQQVVRGDSAAYFCASSPREADYEQYFGPGTRLTVT.